The text below deals with one TCR beta chain. Its cognate antigen is unknown. Isocitrate dehydrogenase mutation was absent in all glioblastoma patients. Blood PBMC samples: pre-vaccination, two weeks post third vaccination, and at tumor progression. This sample was included in a study of glioma-infiltrating T cells after dendritic cell vaccination. Study results and limitations: Only a small number of patients had complete blood and tumor samples.

The germline V and J ends were trimmed by 3 bases and 8 bases, with 10 bases remaining between them. The germline gives CDR1 LNHNV, CDR2 YYDKDF (reference sequence). The CDR3 has 12 residues. Clones were sequenced by immunoSEQ multiplex PCR, and TCRdb holds only the in-frame ones, with some missing. The sample includes 80,000 to 100,000 clones, 79% of them seen just once. J is TRBJ1-2 and V is TRBV15, with D possibly being TRBD1 (5 bases). The receptor was derived from a human donor with glioblastoma. Sequenced material: blood, taken before dendritic cell vaccination. The CDR3 region has the DNA TGTGCCACCAGCAGTGGGGACTGGGGCTACACCTTC. Translation gives CATSSGDWGYTF.